This entry lists 5 T cell receptor beta chains sequenced from one sample in a study of cytomegalovirus exposure and HLA in healthy donors. The PCR was carried out with 60 Vbeta primers and 13 Jbeta primers. Profiling relied on immunoSEQ multiplex PCR, and the TCRdb table lists in-frame clones only, not all of them. This sample carries under 150,000 clones, about three quarters of them seen once, and the ten largest clones take approximately 0.97%. Specimen: PBMCs. These receptor sequences come from a human donor in good health.

The rearrangement joins TRBV5-3 to TRBJ2-3, with 9 positions matching TRBD2. Being an ORF, TRBV5-3 has a function that is uncertain. This CDR3 is built from 15 residues. V shed 8 bases, J shed 2 bases, and the junction held 9 bases outside the gene matches. This CDR3 is CASSQAGGPTDTQYF. The CDR3 DNA reads as TGTGCCAGCAGCCAAGCGGGGGGTCCCACAGATACGCAGTATTTT.

The V gene is TRBV6-1, the J gene TRBJ2-1; 9 nucleotides line up with TRBD2. V trimming: 10 bases; J trimming: 8 bases; junction bases outside the gene matches: 12. The CDR3 spans 14 residues. The germline V gene has CDR1 MNHNS and CDR2 SASEGT. CDR3 sequence (DNA): TGTGCCACCCAAATAGCGGGGGACGTCGATGAGCAGTTCTTC. Its protein is CATQIAGDVDEQFF.

This sequence joins TRBV7-7 and TRBJ1-2; 7 nucleotides line up with TRBD1. Trimming cost V 1 base and J 6 bases; bases outside gene matches: 5. This CDR3 has 14 amino acids. The germline V gene encodes CDR1 SSHAT and CDR2 FNYEAQ (reference sequence). The CDR3 bases are TGTGCCAGCAGCTTAGAGCGCCAGGGGGATGGCTACACCTTC. Protein product: CASSLERQGDGYTF.

The gene calls are TRBV19 and TRBJ1-2; 7 nucleotides align to TRBD1. There are 12 residues in the CDR3. V gave up 7 bases and J gave up 6 bases; unmatched junction bases: 5. Germline assignment: CDR1 LNHDA and CDR2 SQIVND (reference sequence). CDR3 residues: CASNDRVDGYTF. CDR3 nucleotide sequence: TGTGCCAGTAATGACAGGGTAGATGGCTACACCTTC.

This clone has just a few counts. The chain links TRBV18 to TRBJ1-4; no firm D call. This CDR3 is 15 amino acids long. The V end lost 0 bases, the J end lost 5 bases, and 10 bases lay between the germline ends. Germline CDR1 reads KGHSH; CDR2 reads LQKENI. The CDR3 loop is CASSPPVQQNEKLFF. CDR3 bases: TGTGCCAGCTCACCACCGGTACAGCAAAATGAAAAACTGTTTTTT.